These 30 T cell receptor beta chains originate from one sample sequenced in a study of shared clonotypes between healthy human individuals (dated by TCRdb to 2019 to 2021). The method behind the library was the immunoSEQ multiplex PCR assay. TCRdb re-hosts the immuneACCESS table, in-frame sequences only. Its copies lack some clones; in the studies checked, an unresolved V gene accounts for under half of them, and the cause for the rest is not known. The sample table lists millions of clones, under 95% of them with a count of one. The biggest ten clones account for around 1.7% of the sample. CD8 naive samples consisted of CD45RO-negative cells that were positively selected for CCR7, yielding a CD45RA+CCR7+ population without TemRA cells. Material: naive CD8+ T cells from PBMCs. The cell subset or site label on this specimen signifies: CD45RA+CCR7+. These TCRs come from a man aged 18 to 30 in good health. Some clones in this sample may be carry-over from other donors' samples.

V gene TRBV7-9 combines with J gene TRBJ1-1, with D uncertain. Germline V gene sequence: CDR1 SEHNR, CDR2 FQNEAQ (reference sequence). The CDR3 spans 15 residues. Trimming took off 2 bases at V and 6 bases at J, with 16 bases between the two ends. In nucleotides, the CDR3 is TGTGCCAGCAGCTTAAGAGGCTCCCCGCTCCCTGAAGCTTTCTTT. It specifies CASSLRGSPLPEAFF.

A remark on this clone: The same CDR3 can be traced to other DNA sequences in this sample. The V call is TRBV28, the J call TRBJ1-2, with D unresolved. V lost 1 base, J lost 1 base, and 4 bases lay in between. There are 13 residues in the CDR3. Germline V CDR1 and CDR2: MDHEN, SYDVKM. CDR3 amino acids: CASSLSVNYGYTF. CDR3 sequence (DNA): TGTGCCAGCAGTTTATCCGTTAACTATGGCTACACCTTC.

This chain's CDR3 is CASSLSDPGGGRGYTF. The CDR3 nucleotides read TGTGCCAGCAGTTTATCGGATCCGGGGGGAGGGCGTGGCTACACCTTC. The V call is TRBV27, the J call TRBJ1-2; D is perhaps TRBD1 (5 bases). The CDR3 sequence is 16 residues long. Trimming took 0 bases from V and 7 from J, leaving 18 bases between them. Per the germline V gene, CDR1 is MNHEY and CDR2 is SMNVEV (reference sequence).

The genes are TRBV2 and TRBJ1-3; TRBD1 agrees at 7 bases. Trimming cost V 3 bases and J 9 bases; bases outside gene matches: 2. There are 12 residues in the CDR3. Germline CDR1 and CDR2: SNHLY and FYNNEI. The CDR3 DNA reads as TGTGCCAGCAGTGACAGGGGGGGCACCATATATTTT. Translation: CASSDRGGTIYF.

The CDR3 bases are TGCAGCGTTGAATCAGGGACTGGAGAATCCTACGAGCAGTACTTC. As protein: CSVESGTGESYEQYF. The J gene is TRBJ2-7, the V gene TRBV29-1; D may be TRBD2 (6 bases). V shed 2 bases and J shed 1 base, with 15 bases lying between them. The CDR3 consists of 15 residues. CDR1 is SQVTM, CDR2 ANQGSEA, per germline.

The chain employs TRBV27 and TRBJ2-7, with TRBD1 as a possible D gene (5 bases). V gave up 1 base and J gave up 3 bases, with 22 bases separating them. The CDR3 consists of 18 residues. CDR1 is MNHEY, CDR2 SMNVEV, per germline (reference sequence). Written as DNA, the CDR3 is TGTGCCAGCAGTTTATTGTGGGCAGGGCGGAATTTAAGCTACGAGCAGTACTTC. Its translation: CASSLLWAGRNLSYEQYF.

This chain joins TRBV7-2 and TRBJ2-2; D is ambiguous. The CDR3 covers 14 residues. Germline V gives CDR1 SGHTA, CDR2 FQGNSA. V was cut by 2 bases and J by 9 bases, with 13 bases left in between. CDR3: CASSLPPLLRELFF. In DNA form, the CDR3 reads TGTGCCAGCAGCTTACCCCCGCTGTTGAGGGAGCTGTTTTTT.

The chain joins TRBV28 to TRBJ2-7; D uncertain. Germline-derived CDR1 and CDR2 are MDHEN and SYDVKM. V lost 3 bases and J 0 bases, leaving 12 bases between the germline ends. The length of the CDR3 is 15 residues. CDR3 sequence reads: CASSFGKLFSYEQYF. CDR3 nucleotide sequence: TGTGCCAGCAGTTTTGGGAAACTTTTCTCCTACGAGCAGTACTTC.

In the case of this clone: Other DNA sequences in the same sample also yield this CDR3. The chain links TRBV7-9 to TRBJ1-2, with TRBD1 as a possible D gene (5 bases). Looked up from germline, CDR1 is SEHNR and CDR2 is FQNEAQ (reference sequence). This CDR3 region has 13 residues. V shed 3 bases and J shed 5 bases, with 10 bases lying between them. CDR3 sequence (DNA): TGTGCCAGCAGCTTGCAGGGAGCGTATGGCTACACCTTC. It specifies CASSLQGAYGYTF.

This clone was observed once. The CDR3 reads CASSWRLGMDHEQYF. CDR3 DNA sequence: TGCGCCAGCAGCTGGAGACTGGGGATGGACCACGAGCAGTACTTC. The V gene is TRBV5-1, the J gene TRBJ2-7, with D uncertain. Trimming removed 3 bases at V and 5 bases at J, with 18 bases between. Germline V CDR1 and CDR2: SGHRS, YFSETQ. The CDR3 runs to 15 residues.

The chain couples TRBV6-1 to TRBJ2-1; TRBD2 aligns across 7 bases. This CDR3 is built from 16 residues. The V and J ends lost 4 bases and 9 bases, in that order; junction bases with no gene match: 15. Germline V gene data show CDR1 as MNHNS and CDR2 as SASEGT. The CDR3 loop reads CASSGLAILGTGEQFF. DNA of the CDR3: TGTGCCAGCAGTGGACTAGCCATACTCGGGACGGGTGAGCAGTTCTTC.

This chain connects TRBV19 to TRBJ2-1, with D possibly matching TRBD2 (7 bases). The CDR3 totals 14 residues. The V gene lost 7 bases and the J gene lost 6 bases, with 16 bases spanning the gap. CDR1 is LNHDA and CDR2 is SQIVND in the germline V gene (reference sequence). Here the CDR3 reads CASTPPGGPNEQFF. The CDR3 coding sequence is TGTGCCAGTACCCCCCCCGGGGGGCCCAATGAGCAGTTCTTC.

This rearrangement joins TRBV7-9 to TRBJ2-7; TRBD2 aligns across 8 bases. Germline V lookup: CDR1 SEHNR, CDR2 FQNEAQ (reference sequence). V lost 4 bases to trimming and J lost 2 bases; unmatched junction nucleotides: 10. CDR3 length: 16 amino acids. This CDR3 is CASSSIGTRDAYEQYF. The CDR3 coding sequence is TGTGCCAGCAGCTCCATCGGGACTAGGGACGCCTACGAGCAGTACTTC. Full variable domain (rest looked up from reference TRBV7-9 and TRBJ2-7): DTGVSQNPRHKITKRGQNVTFRCDPISEHNRLYWYRQTLGQGPEFLTYFQNEAQLEKSRLLSDRFSAERPKGSFSTLEIQRTEQGDSAMYLCASSSIGTRDAYEQYFGPGTRLTVT.

The chain uses TRBV27 and TRBJ2-3; D remains ambiguous. Between the trimmed V and J ends, which lost 2 bases and 4 bases, there was a span of 7 bases. The CDR3 extends over 13 amino acids. CDR1 MNHEY and CDR2 SMNVEV come from the germline V gene (reference sequence). CDR3 nucleotides: TGTGCCAGCAGTTTAGTGGTCCCAGATACGCAGTATTTT. This sequence encodes CASSLVVPDTQYF.

This chain uses TRBV6-4 with TRBJ2-7; the D gene is possibly TRBD1 (6 bases). This CDR3 is 13 amino acids long. Trimming took 6 bases from V and 5 from J, leaving 14 bases between them. The germline V gene has CDR1 MRHNA and CDR2 SNTAGT. The CDR3 is CASSLSRGHEQYF. CDR3 DNA sequence: TGTGCCAGCAGCCTCAGCAGGGGACACGAGCAGTACTTC.

A remark on this clone: Other DNA sequences from this sample encode an identical CDR3 as well. The chain joins TRBV27 to TRBJ2-7, with unresolved D. V was pared by 1 base and J by 3 bases, with 4 bases between. The CDR3 loop spans 12 amino acids. From germline, CDR1 is MNHEY and CDR2 SMNVEV (reference sequence). In DNA, the CDR3 is TGTGCCAGCAGTTTATTAGGCTACGAGCAGTACTTC. It encodes CASSLLGYEQYF.

The rearrangement links TRBV5-4 to TRBJ2-7, with 8 bases that match TRBD2. J was trimmed by 4 bases and V by 4 bases; bases with no gene match: 10. The germline CDR1 and CDR2 sequences are SGHNT and YYREEE (reference sequence). The CDR3 length is 15 residues. The CDR3, as DNA: TGTGCCAGCAGCCTCAAGCGGGAGAGACATTACGAGCAGTACTTC. It specifies CASSLKRERHYEQYF.

The chain links TRBV4-2 to TRBJ1-6; tentative D call: TRBD1 (5 bases). Between the trimmed V and J ends, which lost 2 bases and 1 base, there was a span of 9 bases. This CDR3 is built from 16 residues. CDR1 is LGHNA, CDR2 YNFKEQ, per germline. The CDR3 bases are TGTGCCAGCAGCCAAAACTGGGGGTCCTATAATTCACCCCTCCACTTT. Amino acid sequence: CASSQNWGSYNSPLHF.

This clone was detected a few times. The chain employs TRBV27 and TRBJ2-6; no clear D. The CDR3 runs 15 residues. Germline V gene sequence: CDR1 MNHEY, CDR2 SMNVEV (reference sequence). V dropped 2 bases and J dropped 0 bases, with 5 bases sitting between them. CDR3 nucleotides: TGTGCCAGCAGTTTACTGGCCTCTGGGGCCAACGTCCTGACTTTC. It is translated as CASSLLASGANVLTF.

The chain recombines TRBV6-5 with TRBJ2-7; D call uncertain. V dropped 10 bases and J dropped 1 base, with 11 bases sitting between them. This CDR3 has 12 residues. The V gene's germline CDR1 is MNHEY and CDR2 SVGAGI. The CDR3 coding sequence is TGTGCCACCAGCGAGCATTCCTACGAGCAGTACTTC. Protein product: CATSEHSYEQYF.

The rearrangement uses TRBV2 and TRBJ1-1; 8 bases align to TRBD1. The V segment lost 5 bases and the J segment 5 bases; nucleotides outside the gene matches: 13. Germline V gene sequence: CDR1 SNHLY, CDR2 FYNNEI. The CDR3 runs 16 residues. The CDR3 here is CASSSGQGSWRTEAFF. CDR3 nucleotide sequence: TGTGCCAGCAGTTCCGGACAGGGTTCTTGGAGGACTGAAGCTTTCTTT. Variable domain in full (rest from reference TRBV2 and TRBJ1-1): EPEVTQTPSHQVTQMGQEVILRCVPISNHLYFYWYRQILGQKVEFLVSFYNNEISEKSEIFDDQFSVERPDGSNFTLKIRSTKLEDSAMYFCASSSGQGSWRTEAFFGQGTRLTVV.

V and J are TRBV6-1 and TRBJ1-5, with D unclear. The CDR3 covers 15 residues. V lost 4 bases, J lost 0 bases, and 10 bases lay in between. Germline V gives CDR1 MNHNS, CDR2 SASEGT. In DNA, the CDR3 is TGTGCCAGCAGTGGTAGACAAATTAGCAATCAGCCCCAGCATTTT. This encodes CASSGRQISNQPQHF.

The chain links TRBV2 to TRBJ2-7; 9 bases map to TRBD1. Germline V lookup: CDR1 SNHLY, CDR2 FYNNEI. V lost 11 bases, J lost 5 bases, and 10 bases stayed unmatched. This CDR3 has 13 amino acids. The CDR3 region has the DNA TGTGCCGTTCCGGGACAGGGAGTGAACGAGCAGTACTTC. The encoded protein is CAVPGQGVNEQYF.

This clone was counted once. Other DNA variants within this sample encode the same CDR3. CDR3 in DNA: TGTGCCAGCAGTGCTGGGGCTGAAGCTTTCTTT. Residues: CASSAGAEAFF. The chain couples TRBV6-1 to TRBJ1-1; D gene uncertain. Trimming took 4 bases from V and 6 from J, leaving 6 bases between them. The CDR3 runs to 11 residues. CDR1 is MNHNS and CDR2 is SASEGT in the germline V gene.

As regards this clone: At the DNA level, this CDR3 is encoded by other sequences in the same sample as well. CDR3 loop: CASSLGLAGGDTQYF. The CDR3, as DNA: TGTGCCAGCAGCTTGGGACTAGCGGGAGGAGATACGCAGTATTTT. The chain couples TRBV11-2 to TRBJ2-3; 15 bases match TRBD2. Germline V gives CDR1 SGHAT, CDR2 FQNNGV. The CDR3 is made up of 15 amino acids. The V and J ends lost 3 bases and 5 bases, in that order; junction bases with no gene match: 0.

This clone was found a few times. The chain links TRBV9 to TRBJ1-5; D is unresolved. Looked up from germline, CDR1 is SGDLS and CDR2 is YYNGEE. The CDR3 totals 13 residues. With 3 bases removed from V and 4 bases from J, the gap between germline ends came to 8 bases. The CDR3 nucleotides are TGTGCCAGCAGCGAGGACGGGAATCAGCCCCAGCATTTT. The encoded protein is CASSEDGNQPQHF.

The chain joins TRBV28 to TRBJ2-5; either TRBD1 or TRBD2 may fit D (6 bases each). The CDR3 extends over 16 amino acids. CDR1 is MDHEN and CDR2 is SYDVKM in the germline V gene. V dropped 1 base and J dropped 5 bases, with 17 bases sitting between them. The CDR3 protein is CASSLYGGLGKETQYF. The CDR3 bases are TGTGCCAGCAGTTTATATGGGGGGCTGGGAAAGGAGACCCAGTACTTC.

This sequence joins TRBV7-3 and TRBJ2-1; 8 bases align to TRBD2. V lost 6 bases to trimming and J lost 0 bases; unmatched junction nucleotides: 4. CDR3 length equals 15 residues. Germline V gene sequence: CDR1 SGHTA, CDR2 FQGTGA. In DNA, the CDR3 is TGTGCCAGCAGACCAAGCGGGAGCTCCTACAATGAGCAGTTCTTC. Protein sequence: CASRPSGSSYNEQFF.

The gene calls are TRBV27 and TRBJ2-5, with a possible D match to TRBD2 (6 bases). Germline loops: CDR1 MNHEY, CDR2 SMNVEV (reference sequence). This CDR3 has 14 amino acids. Trimming stripped 2 bases from V and 4 bases from J, with 11 bases between. In DNA, the CDR3 is TGTGCCAGCAGTTTAACGACTAGGGCAGAGACCCAGTACTTC. Translating gives CASSLTTRAETQYF.

The chain combines TRBV6-1 with TRBJ2-3; D is ambiguous. CDR1 is MNHNS and CDR2 is SASEGT in the germline V gene. This CDR3 is 15 amino acids long. The ends were cut back, 3 bases at V and 2 bases at J, with 12 bases in the middle. Here the CDR3 reads CASSDQRLYTDTQYF. The DNA of the CDR3 is TGTGCCAGCAGTGACCAGCGACTCTACACAGATACGCAGTATTTT.